This is a list of T cell receptor beta chains from one sample in a study of blood T cell repertoires in COVID-19. Only in-frame clones appear in the TCRdb table, and some are missing; sequencing was by immunoSEQ multiplex PCR. Here the sample spans 110,000 or so clones, around three quarters being singletons. The sequenced sample was peripheral blood. Receptor source: a man aged 65 to 85 with acute or convalescent COVID-19. Both conserved end residues are part of each CDR3. Fields, in order: V gene, clone size, J gene, D gene, CDR3 length, CDR3 protein, CDR3 DNA. A D gene is named only where the DNA matches it firmly. Only some rows state a clone size, as once, few, many or a class for expanded clones.

>TRBV5-1|-|TRBJ1-4|TRBD1|16
CASSSQGAGSGEKLFF
TGCGCCAGCAGCTCCCAGGGGGCAGGGTCTGGTGAAAAACTGTTTTTT
>TRBV2|few|TRBJ2-7|TRBD1|14
CASSGTGGTYEQYF
TGTGCCAGCAGTGGGACAGGGGGCACGTACGAGCAGTACTTC
>TRBV4-3|-|TRBJ1-2|-|13
CASSQGGSYGYTF
TGCGCCAGCAGCCAGGGGGGAAGCTATGGCTACACCTTC
>TRBV5-4|many|TRBJ1-2|-|13
CASSLDRVNGYTF
TGTGCCAGCAGCTTGGACAGGGTTAATGGCTACACCTTC
>TRBV6-1|-|TRBJ1-6|TRBD1|13
CASSDTGDLALHF
TGTGCCAGCAGTGACACAGGGGATTTGGCCCTCCACTTT
>TRBV3-1/TRBV3-2|-|TRBJ1-4|TRBD1|14
CASSQGQGNEKLFF
TGTGCCAGCAGCCAAGGACAGGGGAATGAAAAACTGTTTTTT
>TRBV27|-|TRBJ2-3|-|16
CASSLQQTDRTDTQYF
TGTGCCAGCAGTCTACAGCAGACAGATCGCACAGATACGCAGTATTTT
>TRBV5-1|-|TRBJ2-1|TRBD1|14
CASSFDRAYNEQFF
TGCGCCAGCAGCTTCGACAGGGCCTACAATGAGCAGTTCTTC
>TRBV28|-|TRBJ2-5|-|17
CAVARPSGGTYQETQYF
TGTGCCGTAGCGCGCCCATCAGGGGGGACATACCAAGAGACCCAGTACTTC
>TRBV7-2|-|TRBJ1-4|-|14
CASSLYATNEKLFF
TGTGCCAGCAGCTTATATGCAACTAATGAAAAACTGTTTTTT
>TRBV30|few|TRBJ1-2|-|12
CAWSRGIGGYTF
TGTGCCTGGAGCCGGGGGATCGGGGGCTACACCTTC
>TRBV19|-|TRBJ1-1|TRBD1|15
CASSTPDRGNTEAFF
TGTGCCAGTAGTACCCCTGACAGGGGGAACACTGAAGCTTTCTTT
>TRBV30|-|TRBJ2-3|-|12
CAWSVIVNTQYF
TGTGCCTGGAGTGTAATCGTAAATACGCAGTATTTT
>TRBV27|-|TRBJ2-5|-|13
CASGGTVQETQYF
TGTGCCAGCGGAGGGACTGTACAAGAGACCCAGTACTTC
>TRBV28|-|TRBJ2-4|TRBD1|16
CASSQPGTGGKGIQYF
TGTGCCAGCAGTCAGCCCGGGACAGGGGGCAAGGGCATTCAGTACTTC
>TRBV2|once|TRBJ2-1|-|13
CASKRDSYNEQFF
TGTGCCAGCAAGAGGGATTCCTACAATGAGCAGTTCTTC
>TRBV5-1|-|TRBJ1-1|-|14
CASSFGGRNTEAFF
TGCGCCAGCAGCTTCGGGGGGCGAAACACTGAAGCTTTCTTT
>TRBV5-4|-|TRBJ2-7|-|16
CASSLAGGGSSYEQYF
TGTGCCAGCAGCTTGGCCGGGGGTGGGAGCTCCTACGAGCAGTACTTC
>TRBV19|-|TRBJ1-1|-|12
CASSRGATEAFF
TGTGCCAGTAGTCGCGGGGCCACTGAAGCTTTCTTT
>TRBV6-6|once|TRBJ2-3|TRBD2|14
CASSMGLAGDTQYF
TGTGCCAGCAGTATGGGACTAGCGGGTGATACGCAGTATTTT
>TRBV29-1|-|TRBJ2-2|TRBD1|15
CSADRGVGNTGELFF
TGCAGCGCCGACAGGGGAGTTGGGAACACCGGGGAGCTGTTTTTT
>TRBV28|-|TRBJ1-2|-|13
CASYEGRNYGYTF
TGTGCCAGTTACGAGGGCCGTAACTATGGCTACACCTTC
>TRBV3-1/TRBV3-2|few|TRBJ2-3|-|16
CASSQGLGGASDTQYF
TGTGCCAGCAGCCAAGGGTTGGGCGGGGCCTCGGATACGCAGTATTTT
>TRBV29-1|-|TRBJ1-2|-|15
CSVERNRGITHGYTF
TGCAGCGTTGAACGGAATCGGGGGATTACTCATGGCTACACCTTC
>TRBV18|-|TRBJ2-3|TRBD1|14
CASVPQGVTDTQYF
TGTGCCAGCGTACCACAGGGGGTCACAGATACGCAGTATTTT
>TRBV5-1|-|TRBJ2-2|-|16
CASSPSASVNTGELFF
TGCGCCAGCAGCCCCTCCGCCTCAGTGAACACCGGGGAGCTGTTTTTT
>TRBV7-8|-|TRBJ1-1|-|13
CASFNRLNTEAFF
TGTGCCAGCTTCAACAGGTTGAACACTGAAGCTTTCTTT
>TRBV7-8|once|TRBJ2-7|-|17
CASSLTTRTASPYEQYF
TGTGCCAGCAGTTTAACCACCCGGACTGCAAGCCCCTACGAGCAGTACTTC
>TRBV3-1/TRBV3-2|once|TRBJ2-7|-|12
CASSQNGYEQYF
TGTGCCAGCAGCCAGAACGGCTACGAGCAGTACTTC
>TRBV12-3/TRBV12-4|-|TRBJ2-7|-|13
CASSSNRDYEQYF
TGTGCCAGCAGTTCGAACAGGGACTACGAGCAGTACTTC
>TRBV27|medium-sized|TRBJ1-1|-|14
CATSGRDTYTEAFF
TGTGCCACAAGTGGCCGGGACACCTACACTGAAGCTTTCTTT
>TRBV11-2|-|TRBJ2-7|TRBD1|14
CASSLSDRNYEQYF
TGTGCCAGCAGCTTATCGGACAGGAACTACGAGCAGTACTTC
>TRBV12-3/TRBV12-4|-|TRBJ1-1|-|13
CASRTGVNTEAFF
TGTGCCAGCAGAACGGGGGTGAACACTGAAGCTTTCTTT
>TRBV28|once|TRBJ2-7|-|11
CASSSLYEQYF
TGTGCCAGCAGTTCCTTATACGAGCAGTACTTC
>TRBV4-1|-|TRBJ1-2|TRBD1|15
CASSHTIQGAGGYTF
TGCGCCAGCAGCCACACTATACAGGGGGCCGGTGGCTACACCTTC
>TRBV7-9|-|TRBJ2-1|TRBD2|17
CASSSTRRGTRDNEQFF
TGTGCCAGCAGCTCTACCCGGCGGGGGACGAGGGACAATGAGCAGTTCTTC
>TRBV7-9|-|TRBJ1-5|-|15
CASSLDGGSNQPQHF
TGTGCCAGCAGCTTAGATGGGGGGAGCAATCAGCCCCAGCATTTT
>TRBV6-5|few|TRBJ2-7|TRBD1|13
CASSTQGAYEQYF
TGTGCCAGCAGTACACAGGGGGCCTACGAGCAGTACTTC
>TRBV3-1/TRBV3-2|once|TRBJ2-1|-|15
CASSQGLSLYNEQFF
TGTGCCAGCAGCCAGGGACTTTCCCTCTACAATGAGCAGTTCTTC
>TRBV5-3|-|TRBJ1-1|-|12
CARGGHRTEAFF
TGTGCCAGGGGGGGGCACAGGACTGAAGCTTTCTTT
>TRBV24-1|-|TRBJ2-3|TRBD2|13
CATTSGSTDTQYF
TGTGCCACCACTAGCGGGAGCACAGATACGCAGTATTTT
>TRBV11-3|-|TRBJ1-1|TRBD1|13
CASSWTGNTEAFF
TGTGCCAGCAGCTGGACAGGGAACACTGAAGCTTTCTTT
>TRBV6-5|-|TRBJ1-2|TRBD1|15
CASRTTPGQHYGYTF
TGTGCCAGCAGAACCACTCCGGGACAGCACTATGGCTACACCTTC
>TRBV7-9|-|TRBJ1-2|TRBD1|17
CASRVSNLRDRGYGYTF
TGTGCCAGCAGAGTCTCAAACCTCCGGGACAGGGGCTATGGCTACACCTTC
>TRBV12-3/TRBV12-4|-|TRBJ1-2|TRBD1|12
CASRGQLNGYTF
TGTGCCAGCAGGGGACAGCTTAATGGCTACACCTTC
>TRBV30|-|TRBJ2-1|TRBD1|12
CAWRRTGGRQFF
TGTGCCTGGAGAAGAACAGGGGGCAGGCAGTTCTTC
>TRBV11-2|-|TRBJ2-1|TRBD2|16
CASSSIRGGAYNEQFF
TGTGCCAGCAGCTCCATACGGGGGGGCGCCTACAATGAGCAGTTCTTC
>TRBV6-5|-|TRBJ1-6|-|14
CASSRSSYNSPLHF
TGTGCCAGCTCGAGGAGCTCCTATAATTCACCCCTCCACTTT